The 18 T cell receptor beta chains reported below all come from one sample, sequenced in a study of blood T cell repertoires in COVID-19. Some clones are missing from TCRdb's copy, which holds only in-frame ones; the method was immunoSEQ multiplex PCR. There are approximately 300,000 clones in the sample; 86% occur only once, and 1.6% lies in the top ten. Input material: peripheral blood. Receptors were obtained from a woman aged 45-65 years with acute or convalescent COVID-19.

The chain links TRBV6-6 to TRBJ2-3, with 10 nucleotides matching TRBD2. The V gene's germline CDR1 is MNHNY and CDR2 SVGAGI (reference sequence). This CDR3 contains 19 residues. V gave up 5 bases and J gave up 2 bases; unmatched junction bases: 16. The CDR3 region has the DNA TGTGCCAGCAGTCCAACTAGGACTAGCGGAACTGGGTACACAGATACGCAGTATTTT. Residues: CASSPTRTSGTGYTDTQYF.

J is TRBJ1-2 and V is TRBV6-5; 7 bases fit TRBD1. From germline, CDR1 is MNHEY and CDR2 SVGAGI. There are 14 residues in the CDR3. V lost 0 bases, J lost 8 bases, and 6 bases stayed unmatched. CDR3 nucleotides: TGTGCCAGCAGTTACTCCACAGGGGCCGGGGGCTACACCTTC. Amino acid sequence: CASSYSTGAGGYTF.

This chain connects TRBV7-8 to TRBJ1-1, with TRBD1 matching over 7 bases. The J segment lost 3 bases and the V segment lost 5 bases, leaving 21 bases of the junction unmatched. Germline lookup yields CDR1 SGHVS and CDR2 FQNEAQ. The CDR3 contains 19 residues. In nucleotides, the CDR3 is TGTGCCAGCAGCCGTACGAGGATACAGGACAGGCGGGGGGACACTGAAGCTTTCTTT. It specifies CASSRTRIQDRRGDTEAFF.

V usage is TRBV5-1 and J usage is TRBJ2-5; 7 nucleotides align to TRBD2. The CDR3 extends over 14 amino acids. Per germline, CDR1 SGHRS and CDR2 YFSETQ. V gave up 4 bases and J gave up 4 bases; unmatched junction bases: 7. In nucleotides, the CDR3 is TGCGCCAGCAGCGGGCGAGGGGAGGGAGAGACCCAGTACTTC. Protein sequence: CASSGRGEGETQYF.

This clone was seen a handful of times. CDR3 residues: CASTPTDPYSNQPQHF. The DNA for the CDR3 is TGTGCCAGCACCCCGACAGACCCCTATAGCAATCAGCCCCAGCATTTT. The chain combines TRBV28 with TRBJ1-5, with TRBD1 as a possible D gene (5 bases). Germline CDR1 is MDHEN and CDR2 is SYDVKM. This CDR3 is 16 amino acids long. V lost 7 bases and J lost 0, with 16 bases in between.

The V gene is TRBV19, the J gene TRBJ2-1; a weak D match, TRBD1 (6 bases). The ends were cut back, 2 bases at V and 5 bases at J, with 13 bases in the middle. CDR3 length equals 15 residues. CDR1 and CDR2 from the germline V gene are LNHDA and SQIVND (reference sequence). This CDR3 is CASSIRSGENNEQFF. CDR3 bases: TGTGCCAGTAGTATACGGTCAGGGGAAAACAATGAGCAGTTCTTC.

The CDR3 sequence is CASSPSGSTTEAFF. The CDR3 DNA sequence: TGTGCCAGCAGCCCATCCGGGTCAACAACTGAAGCTTTCTTT. The chain couples TRBV11-3 to TRBJ1-1, with D uncertain. The V end lost 5 bases, the J end lost 5 bases, and 15 bases lay between the germline ends. The CDR3 consists of 14 residues. Per germline, CDR1 SGHNT and CDR2 YENEEA. The variable domain in full, with the rest retrieved from reference TRBV11-3 and TRBJ1-1, is EAGVVQSPRYKIIEKKQPVAFWCNPISGHNTLYWYLQNLGQGPELLIRYENEEAVDDSQLPKDRFSAERLKGVDSTLKIQPAELGDSAVYLCASSPSGSTTEAFFGQGTRLTVV.

DNA of the CDR3: TGTGCCAGCAGCTTGGGTGGACAAAGTGCCACAGATACGCAGTATTTT. Amino acids: CASSLGGQSATDTQYF. This chain connects TRBV5-4 to TRBJ2-3, with TRBD1 as a possible D gene (5 bases). Germline CDR1 reads SGHNT; CDR2 reads YYREEE (reference sequence). V dropped 0 bases and J dropped 2 bases, with 13 bases sitting between them. CDR3 length: 16 amino acids. The complete variable domain, with remaining parts taken from reference TRBV5-4 and TRBJ2-3, reads ETGVTQSPTHLIKTRGQQVTLRCSSQSGHNTVSWYQQALGQGPQFIFQYYREEENGRGNFPPRFSGLQFPNYSSELNVNALELDDSALYLCASSLGGQSATDTQYFGPGTRLTVL.

This chain connects TRBV25-1 to TRBJ1-6; 8 positions agree with TRBD1. Per the germline V gene, CDR1 is MGHDK and CDR2 is SYGVNS. V lost 4 bases and J lost 8; bases outside the gene matches: 7. The CDR3 is made up of 15 amino acids. The CDR3 DNA reads TGTGCCAGCAGTGGACTGACAGGGGTCGATTCACCCCTCCACTTT. It codes for CASSGLTGVDSPLHF.

V is TRBV6-2 or TRBV6-3 and J is TRBJ2-7; D is possibly TRBD1 (6 bases). Trimming took 6 bases from V and 0 from J, leaving 21 bases between them. Germline V gene lookup returns CDR1 MNHEY and CDR2 SVGEGT. CDR3 size: 17 residues. In nucleotides, the CDR3 is TGTGCCAGCAGCACCCTGGGGGCGCGGCGCCGCTCCTACGAGCAGTACTTC. This translates into CASSTLGARRRSYEQYF.

This rearrangement joins TRBV28 to TRBJ2-7, with D perhaps TRBD2 (5 bases). In germline, CDR1 is MDHEN, CDR2 SYDVKM. CDR3 length equals 13 residues. Trimming removed 3 bases from V and 2 bases from J, with 8 bases in between. The CDR3 coding sequence is TGTGCCAGCAGTTTCGGACTGGCCTACGAGCAGTACTTC. It translates to CASSFGLAYEQYF.

The chain is built from TRBV27 and TRBJ2-7; 13 bases align to TRBD2. With V trimmed by 8 bases and J by 3 bases, 1 base remained unmatched. The CDR3 length is 13 residues. Germline V gives CDR1 MNHEY, CDR2 SMNVEV (reference sequence). For the CDR3, the DNA is TGTGCCAGCGGACTAGCGGGAGTCTACGAGCAGTACTTC. Its translation: CASGLAGVYEQYF.

This chain links TRBV19 with TRBJ1-1; 7 positions match TRBD1. The germline gives CDR1 LNHDA, CDR2 SQIVND (reference sequence). The CDR3 contains 13 residues. V lost 5 bases and J lost 5; bases outside the gene matches: 5. The CDR3 DNA follows: TGTGCCAGTAGTCTTGGGACAGTTACTGAAGCTTTCTTT. This translates into CASSLGTVTEAFF.

The chain uses TRBV6-2 or TRBV6-3 and TRBJ2-5; 8 nucleotides agree with TRBD1. The V gene's germline CDR1 is MNHEY and CDR2 SVGEGT. This CDR3 is 15 amino acids long. V trimming: 2 bases; J trimming: 7 bases; junction bases outside the gene matches: 9. The DNA for the CDR3 is TGTGCCAGCAGTTACGGAGGGACAGGCGGACGGACCCAGTACTTC. As protein: CASSYGGTGGRTQYF.

The CDR3 nucleotides read TGTGCCAGCAGTTTGCCTCGACAGGGCGGAACGAACACTGAAGCTTTCTTT. Translation: CASSLPRQGGTNTEAFF. The chain links TRBV28 to TRBJ1-1; 7 bases line up with TRBD1. The CDR3 length is 17 residues. J gave up 1 base and V 3 bases, and 11 bases lay outside the gene matches. Germline V lookup: CDR1 MDHEN, CDR2 SYDVKM.

The chain joins TRBV4-1 to TRBJ2-1, with 10 bases matching TRBD2. Germline loops: CDR1 MGHRA, CDR2 YSYEKL. V lost 0 bases, J lost 8 bases, and 7 bases stayed unmatched. This CDR3 is 16 amino acids long. The CDR3 protein is CASSQDPSGRKDEQFF. The CDR3 DNA reads as TGCGCCAGCAGCCAAGATCCTAGCGGGAGAAAGGATGAGCAGTTCTTC.

The rearrangement joins TRBV6-4 to TRBJ1-4; TRBD1 aligns across 8 bases. Germline CDR1 reads MRHNA; CDR2 reads SNTAGT. The CDR3 totals 14 residues. V trimming: 4 bases; J trimming: 8 bases; junction bases outside the gene matches: 6. The CDR3: CASSAGTGGEKLFF. DNA for the CDR3: TGTGCCAGCAGTGCGGGGACAGGAGGAGAAAAACTGTTTTTT.

The CDR3 loop reads CASSQQPPGGGSNQPQHF. The CDR3 nucleotides are TGCGCCAGCAGTCAACAACCTCCGGGGGGCGGCAGCAATCAGCCCCAGCATTTT. The rearrangement joins TRBV23-1 to TRBJ1-5, with D possibly TRBD1 on 6 matching bases. TRBV23-1 is assigned to the ORF class and has an uncertain function. The V end was cut by 2 bases, the J end by 1 base, with 18 bases between. This CDR3 is 18 amino acids long.